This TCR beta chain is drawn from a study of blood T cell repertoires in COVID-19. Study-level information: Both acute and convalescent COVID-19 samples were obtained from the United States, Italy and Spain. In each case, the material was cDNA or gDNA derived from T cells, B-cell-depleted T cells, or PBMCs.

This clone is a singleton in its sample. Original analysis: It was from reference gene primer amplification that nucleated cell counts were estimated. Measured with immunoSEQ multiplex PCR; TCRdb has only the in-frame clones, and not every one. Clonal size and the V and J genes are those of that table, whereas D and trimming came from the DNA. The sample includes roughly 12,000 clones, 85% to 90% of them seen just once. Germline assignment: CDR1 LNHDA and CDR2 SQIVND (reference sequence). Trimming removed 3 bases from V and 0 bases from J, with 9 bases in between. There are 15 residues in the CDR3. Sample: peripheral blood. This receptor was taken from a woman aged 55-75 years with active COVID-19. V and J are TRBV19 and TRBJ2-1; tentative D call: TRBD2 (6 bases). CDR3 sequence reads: CASSIELASYNEQFF. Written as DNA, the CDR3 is TGTGCCAGTAGTATTGAACTAGCCTCCTACAATGAGCAGTTCTTC.